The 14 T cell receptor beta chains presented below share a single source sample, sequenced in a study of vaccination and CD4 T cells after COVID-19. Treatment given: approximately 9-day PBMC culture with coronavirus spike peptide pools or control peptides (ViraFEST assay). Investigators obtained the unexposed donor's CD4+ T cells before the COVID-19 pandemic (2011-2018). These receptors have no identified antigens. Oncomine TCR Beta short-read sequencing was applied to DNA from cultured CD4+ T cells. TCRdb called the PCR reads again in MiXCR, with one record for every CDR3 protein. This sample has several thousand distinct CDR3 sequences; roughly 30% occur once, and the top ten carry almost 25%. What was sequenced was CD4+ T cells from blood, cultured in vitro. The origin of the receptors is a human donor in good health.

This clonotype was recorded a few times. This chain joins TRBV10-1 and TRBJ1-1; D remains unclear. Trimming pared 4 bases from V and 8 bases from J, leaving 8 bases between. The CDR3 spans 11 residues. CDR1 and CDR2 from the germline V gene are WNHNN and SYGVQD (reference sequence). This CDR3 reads CASSADGEAFF. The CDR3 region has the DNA TGCGCCAGCAGTGCCGATGGGGAAGCTTTCTTT.

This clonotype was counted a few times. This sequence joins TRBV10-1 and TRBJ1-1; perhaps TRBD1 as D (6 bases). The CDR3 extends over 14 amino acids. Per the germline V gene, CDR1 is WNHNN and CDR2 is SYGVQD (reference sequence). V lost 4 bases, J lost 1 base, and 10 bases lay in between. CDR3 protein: CASSVDRRNTEAFF. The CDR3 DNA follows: TGCGCCAGCAGTGTGGACAGAAGGAACACTGAAGCTTTCTTT.

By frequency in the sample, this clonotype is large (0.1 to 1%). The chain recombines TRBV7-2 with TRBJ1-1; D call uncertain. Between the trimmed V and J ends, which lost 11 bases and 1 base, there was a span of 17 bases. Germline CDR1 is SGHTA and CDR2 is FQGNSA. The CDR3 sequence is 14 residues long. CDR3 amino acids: CARDRRETNTEAFF. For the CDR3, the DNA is TGTGCCCGAGACCGGAGGGAAACGAACACTGAAGCTTTCTTT.

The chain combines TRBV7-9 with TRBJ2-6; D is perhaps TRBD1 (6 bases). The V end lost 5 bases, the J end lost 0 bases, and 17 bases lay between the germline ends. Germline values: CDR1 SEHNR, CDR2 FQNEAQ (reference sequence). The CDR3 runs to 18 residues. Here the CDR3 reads CASSINRVLSSGANVLTF. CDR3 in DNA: TGTGCCAGCAGCATCAACAGGGTGCTTAGCTCTGGGGCCAACGTCCTGACTTTC.

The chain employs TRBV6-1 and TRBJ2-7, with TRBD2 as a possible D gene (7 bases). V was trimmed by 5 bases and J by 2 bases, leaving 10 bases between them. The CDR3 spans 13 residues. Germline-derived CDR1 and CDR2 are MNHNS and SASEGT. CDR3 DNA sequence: TGTGCCAGCAGTCGCGGGGGCACCTACGAGCAGTACTTC. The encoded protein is CASSRGGTYEQYF.

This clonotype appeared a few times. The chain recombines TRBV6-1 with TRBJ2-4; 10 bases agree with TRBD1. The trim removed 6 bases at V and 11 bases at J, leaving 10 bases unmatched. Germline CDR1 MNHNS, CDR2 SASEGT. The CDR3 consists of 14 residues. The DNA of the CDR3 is TGTGCCAGCAGCCCTCAACCGGGACAGGGGCTTCAGTACTTC. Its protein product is CASSPQPGQGLQYF.

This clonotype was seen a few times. The CDR3 DNA reads TGTGCCAGCAGCCGACAGGGGTCTGGAAACACCATATATTTT. Protein sequence: CASSRQGSGNTIYF. The V and J genes are TRBV7-8 and TRBJ1-3, with TRBD1 matching 8 bases. Looked up from germline, CDR1 is SGHVS and CDR2 is FQNEAQ. The CDR3 has 14 residues. V gave up 5 bases and J gave up 1 base; unmatched junction bases: 1.

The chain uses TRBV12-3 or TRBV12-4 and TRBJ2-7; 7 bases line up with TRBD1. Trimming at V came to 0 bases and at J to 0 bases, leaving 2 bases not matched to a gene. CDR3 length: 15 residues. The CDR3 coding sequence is TGTGCCAGCAGTTTAGCGACAGGGAGCTCCTACGAGCAGTACTTC. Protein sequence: CASSLATGSSYEQYF.

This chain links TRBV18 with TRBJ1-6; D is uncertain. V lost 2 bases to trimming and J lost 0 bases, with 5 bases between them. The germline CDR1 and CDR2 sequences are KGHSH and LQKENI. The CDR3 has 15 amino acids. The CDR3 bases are TGTGCCAGCTCACCAGAGAGCTCCTATAATTCACCCCTCCACTTT. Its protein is CASSPESSYNSPLHF.

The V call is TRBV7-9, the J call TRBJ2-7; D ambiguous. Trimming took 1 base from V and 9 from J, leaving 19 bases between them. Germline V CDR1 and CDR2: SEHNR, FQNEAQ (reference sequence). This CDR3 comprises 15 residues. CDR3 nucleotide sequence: TGTGCCAGCAGCTTAGACGAGTGGATCGGATCTCGGCAGTACTTC. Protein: CASSLDEWIGSRQYF.

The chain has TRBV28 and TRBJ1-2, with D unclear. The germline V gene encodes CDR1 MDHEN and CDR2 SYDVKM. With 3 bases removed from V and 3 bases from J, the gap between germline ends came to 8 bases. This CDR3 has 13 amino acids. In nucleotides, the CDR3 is TGTGCCAGCAGTTTTGGTCCGGACTATGGCTACACCTTC. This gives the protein CASSFGPDYGYTF.

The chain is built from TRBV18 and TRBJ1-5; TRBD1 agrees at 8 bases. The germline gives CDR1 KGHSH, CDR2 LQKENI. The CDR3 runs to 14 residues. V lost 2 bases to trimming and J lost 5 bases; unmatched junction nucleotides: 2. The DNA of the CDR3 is TGTGCCAGCTCACCAAAGACAGGGGATCAGCCCCAGCATTTT. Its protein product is CASSPKTGDQPQHF.

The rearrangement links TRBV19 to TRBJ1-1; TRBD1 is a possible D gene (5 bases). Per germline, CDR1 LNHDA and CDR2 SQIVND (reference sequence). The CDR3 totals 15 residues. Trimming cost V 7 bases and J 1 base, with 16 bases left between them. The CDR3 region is CASTGRQLGNTEAFF. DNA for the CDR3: TGTGCCAGTACGGGGAGACAGTTGGGGAACACTGAAGCTTTCTTT.

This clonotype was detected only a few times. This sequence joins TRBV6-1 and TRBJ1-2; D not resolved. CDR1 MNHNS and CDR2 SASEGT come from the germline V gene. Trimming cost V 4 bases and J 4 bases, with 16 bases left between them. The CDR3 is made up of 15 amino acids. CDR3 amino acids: CASSGETRRGYGYTF. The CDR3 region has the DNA TGTGCCAGCAGTGGCGAGACAAGGCGGGGCTATGGCTACACCTTC.